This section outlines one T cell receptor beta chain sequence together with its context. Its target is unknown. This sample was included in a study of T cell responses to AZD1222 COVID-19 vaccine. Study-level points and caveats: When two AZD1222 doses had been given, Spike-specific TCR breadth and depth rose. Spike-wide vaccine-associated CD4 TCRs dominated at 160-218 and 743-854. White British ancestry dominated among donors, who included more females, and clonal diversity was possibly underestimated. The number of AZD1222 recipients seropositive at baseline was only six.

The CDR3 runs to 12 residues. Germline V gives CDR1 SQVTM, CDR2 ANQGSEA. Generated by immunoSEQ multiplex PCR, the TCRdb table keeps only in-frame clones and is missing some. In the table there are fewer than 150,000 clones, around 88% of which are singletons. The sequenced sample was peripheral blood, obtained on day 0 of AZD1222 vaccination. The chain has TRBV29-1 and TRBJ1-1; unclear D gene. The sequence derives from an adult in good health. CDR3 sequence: CITKPGNTEAFF. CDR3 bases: TGCATCACAAAACCAGGGAACACTGAAGCTTTCTTT. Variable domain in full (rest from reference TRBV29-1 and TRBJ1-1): SAVISQKPSRDICQRGTSLTIQCQVDSQVTMMFWYRQQPGQSLTLIATANQGSEATYESGFVIDKFPISRPNLTFSTLTVSNMSPEDSSIYLCITKPGNTEAFFGQGTRLTVV.